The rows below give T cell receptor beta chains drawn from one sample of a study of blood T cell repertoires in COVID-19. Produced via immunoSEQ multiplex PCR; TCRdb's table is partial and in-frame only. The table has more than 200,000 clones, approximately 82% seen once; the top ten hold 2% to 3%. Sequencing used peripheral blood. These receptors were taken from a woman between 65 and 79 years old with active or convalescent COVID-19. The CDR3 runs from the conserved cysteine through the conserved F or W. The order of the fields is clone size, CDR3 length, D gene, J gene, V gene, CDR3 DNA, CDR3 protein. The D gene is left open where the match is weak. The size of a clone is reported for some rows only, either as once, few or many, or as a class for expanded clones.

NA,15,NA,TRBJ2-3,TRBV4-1,TGCGCCAGCAGTAACACACGACTCCCCACAGATACGCAGTATTTT,CASSNTRLPTDTQYF
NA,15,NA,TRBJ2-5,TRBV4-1,TGCGCCAGCAGCCAAGATCCGGCTGGGAGGCAGACCCAGTACTTC,CASSQDPAGRQTQYF
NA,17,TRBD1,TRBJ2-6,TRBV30,TGTGCCTGGAGTACCGGGACAGGGGTATCTGGGGCCAACGTCCTGACTTTC,CAWSTGTGVSGANVLTF
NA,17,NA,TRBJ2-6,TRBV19,TGTGCCAGTAGTATAGGGGGCATACCCTCTGGGGCCAACGTCCTGACTTTC,CASSIGGIPSGANVLTF
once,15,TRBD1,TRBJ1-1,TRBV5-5,TGTGCCAGCAGCCCCCGGACAGGCATGAACACTGAAGCTTTCTTT,CASSPRTGMNTEAFF
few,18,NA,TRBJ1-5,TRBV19,TGTGCCAGTAGTTCACTCTTGACAGGAAGTACGGGTAATCAGCCCCAGCATTTT,CASSSLLTGSTGNQPQHF
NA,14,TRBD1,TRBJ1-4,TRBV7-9,TGTGCCAGCAGCCGGGACAGGGGAGGTGAAAAACTGTTTTTT,CASSRDRGGEKLFF
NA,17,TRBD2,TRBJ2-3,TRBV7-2,TGTGCCAGCAGCTTTTACTTGGGCGGGGGGGCCGCAGATACGCAGTATTTT,CASSFYLGGGAADTQYF
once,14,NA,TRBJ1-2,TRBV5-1,TGCGCCAGCAGCTCGACTAGTACTGACTATGGCTACACCTTC,CASSSTSTDYGYTF
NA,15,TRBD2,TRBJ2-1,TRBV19,TGTGCCAGTAGTATGACTAGCGGGGGGGACAATGAGCAGTTCTTC,CASSMTSGGDNEQFF
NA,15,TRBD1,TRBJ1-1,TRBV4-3,TGCGCCAGCAGCCGGGGGGACAGCTTGAACACTGAAGCTTTCTTT,CASSRGDSLNTEAFF
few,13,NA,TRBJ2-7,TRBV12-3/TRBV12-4,TGTGCCAGCAGTTTAGCCGGACAGACCGAGCAGTACTTC,CASSLAGQTEQYF
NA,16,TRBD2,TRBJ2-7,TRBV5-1,TGCGCCAGCAGCTCCGGAGGTCTAGCGGGAGCCTACGAGCAGTACTTC,CASSSGGLAGAYEQYF
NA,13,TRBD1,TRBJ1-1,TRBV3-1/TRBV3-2,TGTGCCAGCAGCCCCGACAGGGCAACTGAAGCTTTCTTT,CASSPDRATEAFF
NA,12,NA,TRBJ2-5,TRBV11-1,TGTGCCAGCAGCCGGGACCAAGAGACCCAGTACTTC,CASSRDQETQYF
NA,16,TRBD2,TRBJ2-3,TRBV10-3,TGTGCCATCGCCTTAGCCAGCGGGGGTTCCACAGATACGCAGTATTTT,CAIALASGGSTDTQYF
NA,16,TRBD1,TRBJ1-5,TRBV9,TGTGCCAGCAGCGCGGGACAGGGCCTTTCCGATCAGCCCCAGCATTTT,CASSAGQGLSDQPQHF
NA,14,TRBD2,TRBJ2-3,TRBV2,TGTGCCAGCAGGGAAGCGGGAGGCACAGATACGCAGTATTTT,CASREAGGTDTQYF
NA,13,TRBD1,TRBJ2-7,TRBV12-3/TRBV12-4,TGTGCCAGCAGTCTCAGGGGGCCCTACGAGCAGTACTTC,CASSLRGPYEQYF
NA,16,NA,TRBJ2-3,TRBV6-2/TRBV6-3,TGTGCCAGCAGCACCCCGGTGGGTAGCGGCACAGATACGCAGTATTTT,CASSTPVGSGTDTQYF
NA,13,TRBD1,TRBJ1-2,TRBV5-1,TGCGCCAGCAGCACACAGGGGAACTATGGCTACACCTTC,CASSTQGNYGYTF
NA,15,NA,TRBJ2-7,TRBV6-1,TGTGCCAGCAGTGAAGGCGGCAGGGGACCCTACGAGCAGTACTTC,CASSEGGRGPYEQYF
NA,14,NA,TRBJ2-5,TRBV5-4,TGTGCCAGCAGCCTGACGGGGTTTAGGGAGACCCAGTACTTC,CASSLTGFRETQYF
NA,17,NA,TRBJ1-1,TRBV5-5,TGTGCCAGCAACCCCTACGGGACGGGGGTCTTGAACACTGAAGCTTTCTTT,CASNPYGTGVLNTEAFF
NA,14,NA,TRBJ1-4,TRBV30,TGTGCCTGGAGTCCACCTAATGAGAAGGAAAAACTGTTTTTT,CAWSPPNEKEKLFF
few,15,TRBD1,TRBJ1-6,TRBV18,TGTGCCAGCTCACCTCAAGACAGGGAAAATTCACCCCTCCACTTT,CASSPQDRENSPLHF
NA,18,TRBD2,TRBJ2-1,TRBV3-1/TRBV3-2,TGTGCCAGCAGCCAAGACGGTAGGGGGACTAGCGGGAACAATGAGCAGTTCTTC,CASSQDGRGTSGNNEQFF
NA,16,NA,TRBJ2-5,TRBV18,TGTGCCAGCTCACCAAGAAAGCCGGGAGCACGGGAGACCCAGTACTTC,CASSPRKPGARETQYF
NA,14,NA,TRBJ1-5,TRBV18,TGTGCCAGCTCACCAATGGGGCTCAATCAGCCCCAGCATTTT,CASSPMGLNQPQHF
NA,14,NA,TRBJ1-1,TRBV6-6,TGTGCCAGCATAGCGAACAGATTTAACACTGAAGCTTTCTTT,CASIANRFNTEAFF
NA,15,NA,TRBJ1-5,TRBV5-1,TGCGCCAGCAGCTTGGGACTGGGAGTTAATCAGCCCCAGCATTTT,CASSLGLGVNQPQHF
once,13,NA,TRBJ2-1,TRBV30,TGTGCCTGGAGTCCAGGCAACTACAATGAGCAGTTCTTC,CAWSPGNYNEQFF
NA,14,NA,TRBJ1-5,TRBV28,TGTGCCAGCAGCGCCGGGGTGAGCAATCAGCCCCAGCATTTT,CASSAGVSNQPQHF
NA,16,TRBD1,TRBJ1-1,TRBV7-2,TGTGCCAGCAGCTTTATGATTGGACAGGGAGGCACTGAAGCTTTCTTT,CASSFMIGQGGTEAFF
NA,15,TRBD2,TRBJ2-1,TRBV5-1,TGCGCCAGCAGCTTACCCAGCGGGAGGGCCACTGAGCAGTTCTTC,CASSLPSGRATEQFF
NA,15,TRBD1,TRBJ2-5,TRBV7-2,TGTGCCAGCAGCCCTGAAGGGACAGGGGGACGCACCCAGTACTTC,CASSPEGTGGRTQYF
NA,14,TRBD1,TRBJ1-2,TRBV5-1,TGCGCCAGCAGCTTGAAGGACAGGGTTTATGGCTACACCTTC,CASSLKDRVYGYTF
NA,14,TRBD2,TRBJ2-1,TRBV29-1,TGCAGCGCCCCACTAGCGGGAGGGGGGGATGAGCAGTTCTTC,CSAPLAGGGDEQFF
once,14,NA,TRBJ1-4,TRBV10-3,TGTGCCATCAGTGAGTCGCCGGTACTTGAAAAACTGTTTTTT,CAISESPVLEKLFF
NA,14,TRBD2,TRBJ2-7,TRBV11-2,TGTGCCAGCAGCTACTGGGGAGGGGTGAGGGAGCAGTACTTC,CASSYWGGVREQYF
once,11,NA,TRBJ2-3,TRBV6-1,TGTGCCAGCAGTGAAGGCGCGGGGCAGTATTTT,CASSEGAGQYF
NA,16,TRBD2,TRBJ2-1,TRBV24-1,TGTGCCACCAGTGATTTGGTGACTAGCGCTTACAATGAGCAGTTCTTC,CATSDLVTSAYNEQFF
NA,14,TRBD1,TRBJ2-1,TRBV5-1,TGCGCCAGCGGAACCGGGACAGCCCCCGGTGAGCAGTTCTTC,CASGTGTAPGEQFF
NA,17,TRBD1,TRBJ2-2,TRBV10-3,TGTGCCATCAGTGAGTCGCAACAGGGGGTTGGCACCGGGGAGCTGTTTTTT,CAISESQQGVGTGELFF
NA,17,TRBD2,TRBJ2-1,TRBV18,TGTGCCAGCTCACCACCGGTTAGCGGGAGGGCCCTCAATGAGCAGTTCTTC,CASSPPVSGRALNEQFF
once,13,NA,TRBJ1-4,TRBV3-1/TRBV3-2,TGTGCCAGCGGAGGTTCCTCTAATGAAAAACTGTTTTTT,CASGGSSNEKLFF